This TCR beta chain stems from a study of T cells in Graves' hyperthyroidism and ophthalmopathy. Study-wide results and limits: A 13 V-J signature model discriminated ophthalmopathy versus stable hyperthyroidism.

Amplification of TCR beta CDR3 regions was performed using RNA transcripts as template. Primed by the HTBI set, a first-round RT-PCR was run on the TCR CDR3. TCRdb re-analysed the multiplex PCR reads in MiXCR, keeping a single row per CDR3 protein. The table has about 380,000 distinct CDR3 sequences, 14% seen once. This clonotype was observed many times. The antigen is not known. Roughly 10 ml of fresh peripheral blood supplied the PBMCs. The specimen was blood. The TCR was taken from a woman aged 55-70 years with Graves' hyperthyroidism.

CDR3 sequence reads: CASSRNREAWDTEAFF. CDR3 DNA: TGTGCCAGCAGTCGCAACAGGGAGGCCTGGGACACTGAAGCTTTCTTT. The chain recombines TRBV27 with TRBJ1-1; D possibly corresponds to TRBD1 (6 bases). This CDR3 region has 16 residues. Trimming cost V 5 bases and J 3 bases, with 19 bases left between them. Germline loops: CDR1 MNHEY, CDR2 SMNVEV (reference sequence).